The rows below give T cell receptor beta chains drawn from one sample of a study of cytomegalovirus exposure and HLA in healthy donors. TCRdb keeps only in-frame clones here, not all; method: immunoSEQ multiplex PCR. The data show 200,000 to 250,000 clones, around four fifths seen once. Source material: PBMCs. The origin of the receptors is a boy between 2 and 10 years old in good health and CMV-seronegative. Both conserved end residues are part of each CDR3. The D gene is left open where the match is weak. Clone sizes are given selectively: once, few, many, or a class where the clone is expanded.

V gene,D gene,clone size,J gene,CDR3 DNA,CDR3 protein
TRBV27,.,.,TRBJ2-5,TGTGCCAGCAGTTCGGCAGGGCAAGAGACCCAGTACTTC,CASSSAGQETQYF
TRBV29-1,.,.,TRBJ2-3,TGCAGCGTCGGGATAGATTCAGATACGCAGTATTTT,CSVGIDSDTQYF
TRBV9,TRBD1,.,TRBJ1-5,TGTGCCAGCAGCTCGGGACAGGTCAATCAGCCCCAGCATTTT,CASSSGQVNQPQHF
TRBV9,TRBD2,.,TRBJ2-3,TGTGCCAGCAGCGTTTTAGCGGGAGTCCGAGCAGATACGCAGTATTTT,CASSVLAGVRADTQYF
TRBV9,TRBD1,.,TRBJ2-7,TGTGCCAGCAGTCGGACAGGGGATTCGTACGAGCAGTACTTC,CASSRTGDSYEQYF
TRBV29-1,.,.,TRBJ1-2,TGCAGCGTTCAGGACAGCTACTACACCTTC,CSVQDSYYTF
TRBV6-6,TRBD1,.,TRBJ2-7,TGTGCCAACACCATGGGACAGGGGTCGGGAGAGCAGTACTTC,CANTMGQGSGEQYF
TRBV4-1,TRBD1,.,TRBJ2-7,TGCGCCAGCAGCCCATCTCAGGGGGCCGGGTACGAGCAGTACTTC,CASSPSQGAGYEQYF
TRBV10-3,.,once,TRBJ2-5,TGTGCCATCAGTGACAGGGAAGAGACCCAGTACTTC,CAISDREETQYF
TRBV15,.,.,TRBJ2-1,TGTGCCACCAGCAGCCAGGGGAAGTCCTACAATGAGCAGTTCTTC,CATSSQGKSYNEQFF
TRBV25-1,TRBD2,.,TRBJ2-1,TGTGCCAGCAGTGCCATTTTAGCGGGAGTCTCCTACAATGAGCAGTTCTTC,CASSAILAGVSYNEQFF
TRBV25-1,TRBD1,.,TRBJ2-2,TGTGCCAGTAGAACCGGGACAGTGAACACCGGGGAGCTGTTTTTT,CASRTGTVNTGELFF
TRBV5-1,TRBD1,.,TRBJ1-1,TGCGCCAGCAGCTTGGAAAGCAGGCGGACAGGGCATCCGGGGTACACTGAAGCTTTCTTT,CASSLESRRTGHPGYTEAFF
TRBV7-9,TRBD1,once,TRBJ1-1,TGTGCCAGCAGCAGTAACAGGGGGTGGAACACTGAAGCTTTCTTT,CASSSNRGWNTEAFF
TRBV9,TRBD1,.,TRBJ1-1,TGTGCCAGCAGCGTACGGGGACAGGGCCCAGGGGGAACTGAAGCTTTCTTT,CASSVRGQGPGGTEAFF
TRBV19,TRBD1,.,TRBJ2-7,TGTGCCAGTAGTGCCGGGACAGGTCGCTACGAGCAGTACTTC,CASSAGTGRYEQYF
TRBV5-4,TRBD1,.,TRBJ2-1,TGTGCCAGCAGCCCCGGACAGGGACTCTACAATGAGCAGTTCTTC,CASSPGQGLYNEQFF
TRBV30,.,few,TRBJ1-5,TGTGCCTGGAGTGTGGGCGGGCTCAATCAGCCCCAGCATTTT,CAWSVGGLNQPQHF
TRBV7-2,.,.,TRBJ2-7,TGTGCCAGCAGCTTATCAGGGTACTACAGCTCCTACGAGCAGTACTTC,CASSLSGYYSSYEQYF
TRBV5-1,TRBD2,.,TRBJ2-7,TGCGCCAGCAGCCCGGGACTAGCGGGGTCCTACGAGCAGTACTTC,CASSPGLAGSYEQYF
TRBV4-2,.,few,TRBJ2-7,TGTGCCAGCAGCCAGAGCTCCTACGAGCAGTACTTC,CASSQSSYEQYF
TRBV6-5,TRBD1,.,TRBJ1-2,TGTGCCAGCATTCATGCGGACAGGGGGCGGGGTGGCTACACCTTC,CASIHADRGRGGYTF
TRBV4-1,.,few,TRBJ1-5,TGCGCCAGCAGCCAAGATCGAGGGAGCCCGAATCAGCCCCAGCATTTT,CASSQDRGSPNQPQHF
TRBV7-6,.,few,TRBJ2-1,TGTGCCAGCAGCTCCGCGGGAGAGCAGTTCTTC,CASSSAGEQFF
TRBV27,TRBD1,once,TRBJ2-7,TGTGCCAGCAGTTATCGGACAGGGAACCCCCACGAGCAGTACTTC,CASSYRTGNPHEQYF
TRBV7-2,.,.,TRBJ2-1,TGTGCCGTCGGACTTGAGCAGTTCTTC,CAVGLEQFF
TRBV29-1,TRBD1,once,TRBJ1-1,TGCAGCGTTGTATCGCCGGGACAGTGTTACGCTTTCTTT,CSVVSPGQCYAFF
TRBV6-1,TRBD1,.,TRBJ2-2,TGTGCCAGCAGTGAAATACAGGGGGCGATCGGGGAGCTGTTTTTT,CASSEIQGAIGELFF
TRBV5-6,.,.,TRBJ1-1,TGTGCCAGCAGCTTGGGGTCCCCAAGCCGTGAAGCTTTCTTT,CASSLGSPSREAFF
TRBV4-2,.,.,TRBJ2-2,TGTGCCAGCAGCCAAGCCACGGGGAACACCGGGGAGCTGTTTTTT,CASSQATGNTGELFF
TRBV9,.,once,TRBJ2-7,TGTGCCAGCAGCGTAGGTGTAGAGACCTACGAGCAGTACTTC,CASSVGVETYEQYF
TRBV11-2,.,.,TRBJ2-5,TGTGCCAACACACCCTTGACAGCTGTCCAAGAGACCCAGTACTTC,CANTPLTAVQETQYF
TRBV4-1,.,.,TRBJ2-1,TGCGCCAGCAGCCAGGGGTCCGGGACTCCTCAGTTCTTC,CASSQGSGTPQFF
TRBV7-9,.,.,TRBJ2-7,TGTTCCAGCAGCTCTGACTGGAGCGTGGACGAGCAGTACTTC,CSSSSDWSVDEQYF
TRBV4-1,.,.,TRBJ2-3,TGCGCCAGCAGCCACGGGGGTGCAGATACGCAGTATTTT,CASSHGGADTQYF
TRBV5-1,.,.,TRBJ2-7,TGCGCCAGCAGCGGGGGGGACAGGACCTACGAGCAGTACTTC,CASSGGDRTYEQYF
TRBV14,.,.,TRBJ2-5,TGTGCCAGCAAACAAAGCAGCGCTGAAGGGACCCAGTACTTC,CASKQSSAEGTQYF
TRBV7-8,.,.,TRBJ2-1,TGTGCCAGCAGCTTAAGGGCTAGCGATAGCAATGAGCAGTTCTTC,CASSLRASDSNEQFF
TRBV6-1,.,.,TRBJ1-3,TGTGCCAGCAGTGACCTCTGGGACAACTCTGGAAACACCATATATTTT,CASSDLWDNSGNTIYF
TRBV5-1,.,few,TRBJ2-6,TGCGCCAGCAGCTTGGGGGCTTCTGGGGCCAACGTCCTGACTTTC,CASSLGASGANVLTF
TRBV6-1,.,.,TRBJ1-1,TGTGCCAGCAGTGAATATGGGCCCTCAGCTTTCTTT,CASSEYGPSAFF
TRBV25-1,.,.,TRBJ1-5,TGTGCCAGCAGTGCTAGAGGGATCAATCAGCCCCAGCATTTT,CASSARGINQPQHF
TRBV6-5,.,.,TRBJ1-2,TGTGCCAGCAGTGGGCAGGGAAGAGGCTACACCTTC,CASSGQGRGYTF
TRBV5-6,.,few,TRBJ1-3,TGTGCCAGCAGCTCTCTGGTCGGGGGGCACACCATATATTTT,CASSSLVGGHTIYF
TRBV2,.,.,TRBJ2-3,TGTGCCAGCAGTGGGACACGCACAGATACGCAGTATTTT,CASSGTRTDTQYF